This T cell receptor beta chain comes out of a study of identical twins. Each CDR3 protein is one row after TCRdb ran MiXCR on the 5' RACE reads. This sample carries 200,000 to 300,000 distinct CDR3 sequences, roughly 12% of them seen once, and the ten largest clones take 4% to 5%. Another study also made use of these data, one on yellow fever vaccine responses in identical twins.

The specimen was memory (CD45RO+) T cells sorted from blood. This sequence originates from a young woman in good health.

DNA of the CDR3: TGCAGTGCTAGAGGGTGGATTGGTGGCAATCAGCCCCAGCATTTT. Translated, it gives CSARGWIGGNQPQHF. The J gene is TRBJ1-5, the V gene TRBV20-1; D is undetermined. From germline, CDR1 is DFQATT and CDR2 SNEGSKA (reference sequence). CDR3 size: 15 residues. V lost 1 base and J lost 2, with 12 bases in between.